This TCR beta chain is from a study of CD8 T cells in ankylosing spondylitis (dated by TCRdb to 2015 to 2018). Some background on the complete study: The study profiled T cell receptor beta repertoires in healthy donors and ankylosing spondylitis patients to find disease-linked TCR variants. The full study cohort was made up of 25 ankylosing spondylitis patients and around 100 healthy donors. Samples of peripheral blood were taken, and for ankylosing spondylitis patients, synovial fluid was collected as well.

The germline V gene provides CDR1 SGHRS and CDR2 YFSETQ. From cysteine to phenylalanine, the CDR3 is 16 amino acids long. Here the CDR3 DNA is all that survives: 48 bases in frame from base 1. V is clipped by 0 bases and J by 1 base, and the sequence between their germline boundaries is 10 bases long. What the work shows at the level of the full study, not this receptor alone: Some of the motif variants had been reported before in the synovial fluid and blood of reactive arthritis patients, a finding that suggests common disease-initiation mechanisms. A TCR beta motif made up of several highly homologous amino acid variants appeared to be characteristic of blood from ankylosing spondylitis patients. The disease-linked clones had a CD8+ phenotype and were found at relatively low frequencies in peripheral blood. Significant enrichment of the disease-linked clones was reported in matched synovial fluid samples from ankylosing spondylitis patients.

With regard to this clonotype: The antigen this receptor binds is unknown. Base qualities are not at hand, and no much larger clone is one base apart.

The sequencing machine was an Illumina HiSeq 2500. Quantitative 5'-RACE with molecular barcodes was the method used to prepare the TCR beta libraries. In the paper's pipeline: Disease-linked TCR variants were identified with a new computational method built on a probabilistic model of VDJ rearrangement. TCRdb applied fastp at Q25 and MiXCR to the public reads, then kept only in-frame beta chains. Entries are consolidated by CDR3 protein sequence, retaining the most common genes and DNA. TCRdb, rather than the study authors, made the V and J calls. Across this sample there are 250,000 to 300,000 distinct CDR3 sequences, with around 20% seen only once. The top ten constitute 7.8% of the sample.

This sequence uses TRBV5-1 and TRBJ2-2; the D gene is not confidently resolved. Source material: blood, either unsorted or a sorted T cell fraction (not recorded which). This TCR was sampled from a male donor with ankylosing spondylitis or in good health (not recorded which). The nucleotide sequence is TGCGCCAGCAGCTTGGTGGTGACAAAGAACACCGGGGAGCTGTTTTTT. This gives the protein CASSLVVTKNTGELFF.